What follows is one TCR beta chain and its context. Its antigen remains unidentified. The data are from a study of PD-1 blockade in classical Hodgkin lymphoma. Regarding the study as a whole: For complete responders, baseline diversity was comparable to that of newly diagnosed patients. Compared with healthy donors, newly diagnosed patients reportedly showed lower baseline TCR diversity.

The CDR3 has 15 residues. The V segment lost 4 bases and the J segment 5 bases; nucleotides outside the gene matches: 6. Germline V gene sequence: CDR1 MNHNY, CDR2 SVGAGI (reference sequence). This table comes from immunoSEQ multiplex PCR, and its TCRdb copy is limited to in-frame clones, with some not included. The sample carries around 100,000 clones, around nine tenths recorded once. The time point was: cycle 4 day 1 (C4D1), after around six weeks of nivolumab. The patients all showed relapse after autologous stem cell transplantation, while their brentuximab vedotin exposure varied. The receptor was derived from a human donor with classical Hodgkin lymphoma. The source was peripheral blood mononuclear cells (PBMCs), collected before the fourth cycle of nivolumab. The chain joins TRBV6-6 to TRBJ1-2; 11 nucleotides match TRBD1. CDR3 amino acids: CASSSGDRGRYGYTF. DNA of the CDR3: TGTGCCAGCAGTTCCGGGGACAGGGGGAGATATGGCTACACCTTC.